This TCR beta chain stems from a study of cytomegalovirus exposure and HLA in healthy donors. Only in-frame clones appear in the TCRdb table, and some are missing; sequencing was by immunoSEQ multiplex PCR. Of under 150,000 clones listed, around 87% are singletons. The CDR3 loop spans 11 amino acids. V was clipped by 0 bases and J by 4 bases, with 4 bases between them. The germline CDR1 and CDR2 sequences are SQVTM and ANQGSEA. The sample taken for sequencing was PBMCs. This sequence joins TRBV29-1 and TRBJ2-7, with D uncertain. The sequence came from a man aged 18 to 30 in good health and CMV-seropositive. The CDR3 region is CSVEDAYEQYF. Here the CDR3 DNA reads TGCAGCGTTGAAGACGCGTACGAGCAGTACTTC.